The source of this T cell receptor (beta chain) is a study of cytomegalovirus exposure and HLA in healthy donors. Study-level results: An observed cluster of highly shared sequence variants was recorded as a likely sequencing artifact. When the data were analyzed later, several of the most significant clusters appeared to be linked to common viral pathogens. Most of the TCR beta V segments (in an earlier analysis) were productive either about 87% or about 30% of the time. Many donors carried some public TCRs, although rarity characterized most TCR sequences.

This CDR3 has 15 residues. V was clipped by 1 base and J by 6 bases; unmatched bases: 9. In germline, CDR1 is SGHNT, CDR2 YYREEE (reference sequence). Remarks on this clone: Its target is not known.

A multiplex PCR was run with 60 Vbeta primers and 13 Jbeta primers. Measured with immunoSEQ multiplex PCR; TCRdb has only the in-frame clones, and not every one. Of under 250,000 clones in the sample, 60% to 80% were seen once. This sequence joins TRBV5-4 and TRBJ1-1, with TRBD1 matching 7 bases. Material: PBMCs. The TCR sequence derives from a woman between 25 and 40 years old in good health and CMV-seronegative. The CDR3 spells CASSLMGQGVSEAFF. CDR3 bases: TGTGCCAGCAGCTTGATGGGGCAGGGGGTATCTGAAGCTTTCTTT.